These T cell receptor beta chains were read from a single sample in a study of blood T cell repertoires in COVID-19. Only in-frame clones appear in the TCRdb table, and some are missing; sequencing was by immunoSEQ multiplex PCR. The top ten hold around a sixth of the sample, which has tens of thousands of clones, roughly nine tenths seen once. The specimen sequenced was peripheral blood. The receptors stem from a woman at least 80 years old with active or convalescent COVID-19. The CDR3 runs from the conserved cysteine through the conserved F or W. A D gene is named only where the DNA matches it firmly. Rows give clone size only sometimes, using once, few, many, or a class for an expanded clone.

TRBD1,TRBV19,TRBJ1-2,NA,TGTGCCAGTAGTATGGGACAGGGAAACTATGGCTACACCTTC,CASSMGQGNYGYTF
NA,TRBV7-6,TRBJ2-1,NA,TGTGCCAGCAGCTTACTAGATACTTCCTACAATGAGCAGTTCTTC,CASSLLDTSYNEQFF
NA,TRBV4-1,TRBJ1-4,NA,TGCGCCAGCAGCCAAGATCCTATGGCAACTAATGAAAAACTGTTTTTT,CASSQDPMATNEKLFF
TRBD1,TRBV10-3,TRBJ2-2,NA,TGTGCCATCAGTGATCCGGGACAGGGAGCCACCGGGGAGCTGTTTTTT,CAISDPGQGATGELFF
NA,TRBV5-1,TRBJ2-1,NA,TGCGCCAGCAGCATCTCGGGTACCTACAATGAGCAGTTCTTC,CASSISGTYNEQFF
NA,TRBV19,TRBJ1-1,NA,TGTGCCAGTACCGCGAGGGCAGGCAGCGAGATGAACACTGAAGCTTTCTTT,CASTARAGSEMNTEAFF
NA,TRBV27,TRBJ2-3,NA,TGTGCCAGCAGTTCCAGGGATTCAAGCACAGATACGCAGTATTTT,CASSSRDSSTDTQYF
NA,TRBV4-3,TRBJ1-6,NA,TGCGCCAGCAGCCAAGCGATGGTCCGGGGTTCCTATAATTCACCCCTCCACTTT,CASSQAMVRGSYNSPLHF
NA,TRBV5-4,TRBJ2-7,NA,TGTGCCAGCAGCTTGAACCGGGGGAGCCTCGAGCAGTACTTC,CASSLNRGSLEQYF
TRBD1,TRBV24-1,TRBJ2-3,NA,TGTGCCACCAGTGACCCCGCAGGGGGCCCCACAGATACGCAGTATTTT,CATSDPAGGPTDTQYF
NA,TRBV18,TRBJ1-1,NA,TGTGCCAGCTCACCAGTTTCATCTGACAGCACTGAAGCTTTCTTT,CASSPVSSDSTEAFF
TRBD1,TRBV12-3/TRBV12-4,TRBJ1-4,NA,TGTGCCAGCGGACAGGGGGTAAAACTGTTTTTT,CASGQGVKLFF
TRBD1,TRBV28,TRBJ2-2,NA,TGTGCCAGCAGTTTAGGGGCTAGGGGGCCCGGGGAGCTGTTTTTT,CASSLGARGPGELFF
NA,TRBV9,TRBJ1-1,few,TGTGCCAGCAGCGTAGGTCAGGGGAGCACTGAAGCTTTCTTT,CASSVGQGSTEAFF
NA,TRBV7-3,TRBJ1-1,NA,TGTGCCAGCAGCCCCGGTAGAGCAAACACTGAAGCTTTCTTT,CASSPGRANTEAFF
NA,TRBV28,TRBJ1-6,NA,TGTGCCAGCAGTTTGGCGGGCCTCGGGAGCTATAATTCACCCCTCCACTTT,CASSLAGLGSYNSPLHF
TRBD1,TRBV2,TRBJ2-7,NA,TGTGCCAGCAGCTACAGGGGTCACTCCTACGAGCAGTACTTC,CASSYRGHSYEQYF
NA,TRBV27,TRBJ2-3,NA,TGTGCCAGCAGCCCGGAGGGGCTAACAGATACGCAGTATTTT,CASSPEGLTDTQYF
NA,TRBV5-4,TRBJ2-3,NA,TGTGCCAGCAGCTTGGAGACAGAATCCACAGATACGCAGTATTTT,CASSLETESTDTQYF
NA,TRBV5-1,TRBJ2-7,NA,TGCGCCAGCAGCTTGGGGGGGCCCCCCCACGAGCAGTACTTC,CASSLGGPPHEQYF
NA,TRBV27,TRBJ2-5,NA,TGTGCCAGCAGTTTTACCCCGGCAGCAGGATACCAGACCCAGTACTTC,CASSFTPAAGYQTQYF
TRBD2,TRBV4-1,TRBJ2-1,NA,TGCGCCAGCAGCTTTATAGCGGGGGCCTACAATGAGCAGTTCTTC,CASSFIAGAYNEQFF
TRBD1,TRBV6-1,TRBJ1-4,NA,TGTGCCAGCAGTGAAGGCGGCAGGGGGTTTGCTAATGAAAAACTGTTTTTT,CASSEGGRGFANEKLFF
NA,TRBV9,TRBJ2-2,NA,TGTGCCAGCAGCGCTACAGGGTTCGGGGAGCTGTTTTTT,CASSATGFGELFF
TRBD1,TRBV6-5,TRBJ2-3,NA,TGTGCCAGCAGTTACGTCGACAGGGGCACAGATACGCAGTATTTT,CASSYVDRGTDTQYF
TRBD1,TRBV6-4,TRBJ1-4,NA,TGTGCCAGCAGTGACCCTACGTCCCGGGACAGGGTTGTTAATGAAAAACTGTTTTTT,CASSDPTSRDRVVNEKLFF
NA,TRBV7-8,TRBJ2-6,NA,TGTGCCAGCAGCTTACGTTGGGGGCGTGGGGCCAACGTCCTGACTTTC,CASSLRWGRGANVLTF
NA,TRBV14,TRBJ1-6,NA,TGTGCCAGCAGCCCACGGGGGTTTAATTCACCCCTCCACTTT,CASSPRGFNSPLHF